Shown below are 9 T cell receptor beta chains from a single sample sequenced in a study of shared clonotypes between healthy human individuals. The method was immunoSEQ multiplex PCR; TCRdb's version includes in-frame clones alone and lacks a portion of them. The sample records about 2.3 million clones, 85% to 95% being singletons. The specimen was naive CD4+ T cells from PBMCs. Subset denoted: CD45RA+ positively selected. These TCRs come from a man aged 18 to 30 in good health. Some clones in this sample may be carry-over from other donors' samples.

In DNA, the CDR3 is TGCGCCAGCGAAGTTGGCGTAGGGCGGCTGAACACTGAAGCTTTCTTT. It encodes CASEVGVGRLNTEAFF. The chain combines TRBV5-1 with TRBJ1-1; D is undetermined. From germline, CDR1 is SGHRS and CDR2 YFSETQ. CDR3 size: 16 residues. Deletions cut 7 bases from V and 0 bases from J, with 19 bases between.

The V call is TRBV5-1, the J call TRBJ1-4, with no clear D. CDR3 length equals 17 residues. Trimming pared 4 bases from V and 0 bases from J, leaving 16 bases between. Germline V gives CDR1 SGHRS, CDR2 YFSETQ. This CDR3 is CASSQHPGSSTNEKLFF. In nucleotides, the CDR3 is TGCGCCAGCAGCCAACACCCGGGGTCCTCAACTAATGAAAAACTGTTTTTT.

The CDR3 bases are TGTGCCAGCAGTGCCTCATCAGGGGCCAACGTCCTGACTTTC. Translating it yields CASSASSGANVLTF. The chain links TRBV14 to TRBJ2-6; no definite D call. The germline CDR1 and CDR2 sequences are SGHDN and FVKESK. Deletions cut 6 bases from V and 4 bases from J, with 10 bases between. The CDR3 runs 14 residues.

This chain joins TRBV27 and TRBJ1-1; possible D gene TRBD1, 6 bases. The germline V and J ends were trimmed by 2 bases and 2 bases, with 27 bases remaining between them. Germline CDR1 MNHEY, CDR2 SMNVEV (reference sequence). CDR3 length: 20 amino acids. This CDR3 reads CASSLRSPRGGTLNNTEAFF. CDR3 in DNA: TGTGCCAGCAGTTTAAGGTCTCCCCGGGGAGGGACATTGAATAACACTGAAGCTTTCTTT.

The chain carries TRBV5-1 and TRBJ2-1; TRBD2 might be the D (5 bases). Germline CDR1 is SGHRS and CDR2 is YFSETQ. Deletions cut 3 bases from V and 3 bases from J, with 16 bases between. CDR3 length: 16 amino acids. CDR3 bases: TGCGCCAGCAGCTCAACATTCCGGGGAATCTACAATGAGCAGTTCTTC. Protein: CASSSTFRGIYNEQFF.

To note about this clone: Other DNA variants within this sample encode the same CDR3. The V call is TRBV7-2, the J call TRBJ2-7; 9 bases match TRBD1. The J segment lost 2 bases and the V segment lost 3 bases, leaving 5 bases of the junction unmatched. The CDR3 loop spans 15 amino acids. Germline assignment: CDR1 SGHTA and CDR2 FQGNSA. CDR3 protein: CASSLAGTGTYEQYF. The CDR3 DNA is TGTGCCAGCAGCTTGGCGGGGACAGGGACCTACGAGCAGTACTTC. The complete variable domain, with remaining parts taken from reference TRBV7-2 and TRBJ2-7, reads GAGVSQSPSNKVTEKGKDVELRCDPISGHTALYWYRQSLGQGLEFLIYFQGNSAPDKSGLPSDRFSAERTGGSVSTLTIQRTQQEDSAVYLCASSLAGTGTYEQYFGPGTRLTVT.

This rearrangement joins TRBV7-3 to TRBJ1-1; no clear D. With 2 bases removed from V and 2 bases from J, the gap between germline ends came to 6 bases. Per germline, CDR1 SGHTA and CDR2 FQGTGA. The CDR3 spans 13 residues. The CDR3 nucleotides read TGTGCCAGCAGCTTACAGTCTAACACTGAAGCTTTCTTT. Protein product: CASSLQSNTEAFF. Full variable domain (rest looked up from reference TRBV7-3 and TRBJ1-1): GAGVSQTPSNKVTEKGKYVELRCDPISGHTALYWYRQSLGQGPEFLIYFQGTGAADDSGLPNDRFFAVRPEGSVSTLKIQRTERGDSAVYLCASSLQSNTEAFFGQGTRLTVV.

The chain couples TRBV18 to TRBJ2-5, with D uncertain. The CDR3 has 13 amino acids. Germline V CDR1 and CDR2: KGHSH, LQKENI. CDR3 sequence: CGSGATSKETQYF. CDR3 DNA sequence: TGTGGATCAGGAGCGACAAGCAAGGAGACCCAGTACTTC. Drawing the rest from reference TRBV18 and TRBJ2-5, the complete variable domain is NAGVMQNPRHLVRRRGQEARLRCSPMKGHSHVYWYRQLPEEGLKFMVYLQKENIIDESGMPKERFSAEFPKEGPSILRIQQVVRGDSAAYFCGSGATSKETQYFGPGTRLLVL.

Comment on this clone: The same CDR3 is also encoded by other DNA sequences in this sample. The chain recombines TRBV5-1 with TRBJ1-5; the D gene is possibly TRBD1 (6 bases). The V end lost 2 bases, the J end lost 6 bases, and 12 bases lay between the germline ends. The CDR3 extends over 14 amino acids. In germline, CDR1 is SGHRS, CDR2 YFSETQ. CDR3 sequence reads: CASSLGGPGQPQHF. The CDR3 DNA reads TGCGCCAGCAGCTTAGGGGGGCCAGGTCAGCCCCAGCATTTT.